The 9 T cell receptor beta chains listed next were all sequenced from one sample in a study of blood T cells in healthy people across ages. Together with a sample-barcoded 5' primer, a J-beta primer mix was included in a second PCR lasting about 7 to 11 cycles. TCRdb independently ran MiXCR on the 5' RACE reads; one entry per CDR3 protein. The table shows 1.5 million to 2 million distinct CDR3 sequences, with 28% occurring only once. The sample comprised blood. These receptors came from a woman aged 25 to 39 in good health.

The V call is TRBV11-2, the J call TRBJ2-5; 8 bases agree with TRBD2. Unmatched junction bases numbered 15, after V lost 4 bases and J lost 5 bases. This CDR3 has 17 amino acids. Germline loops: CDR1 SGHAT, CDR2 FQNNGV. DNA of the CDR3: TGTGCCAGCAGCTCCGGGGGCGCAGCGGGAGTCGGTGAGACCCAGTACTTC. Protein sequence: CASSSGGAAGVGETQYF.

This rearrangement joins TRBV5-1 to TRBJ2-3, with TRBD1 as a possible D gene (7 bases). Germline assignment: CDR1 SGHRS and CDR2 YFSETQ. The CDR3 has 16 amino acids. Between the trimmed V and J ends, which lost 4 bases and 6 bases, there was a span of 21 bases. CDR3 protein: CASSETSRGARDTQYF. CDR3 in DNA: TGCGCCAGCAGCGAAACTAGCAGGGGGGCCCGGGATACGCAGTATTTT.

Regarding this clonotype: One end of the junction varies from germline; a read error may be responsible. The CDR3 region has the DNA TGTGTCAGCAGTTTTGACGGGAGGTCGTCCAATGAGCAGTTCTTC. Translated: CVSSFDGRSSNEQFF. The V gene is TRBV27, the J gene TRBJ2-1; TRBD2 aligns across 7 bases. Germline assignment: CDR1 MNHEY and CDR2 SMNVEV (reference sequence). The CDR3 sequence is 15 residues long.

The chain uses TRBV5-1 and TRBJ1-4, with 12 bases fitting TRBD1. The CDR3 length is 15 residues. From germline, CDR1 is SGHRS and CDR2 YFSETQ. The J segment lost 6 bases and the V segment lost 4 bases, leaving 4 bases of the junction unmatched. CDR3: CASSPGQGAHEKLFF. CDR3 nucleotides: TGCGCCAGCAGCCCGGGACAGGGGGCGCATGAAAAACTGTTTTTT.

The V call is TRBV4-3, the J call TRBJ2-1; D uncertain. The CDR3 contains 17 residues. In germline, CDR1 is LGHNA, CDR2 YSLEER. Trimming pared 0 bases from V and 0 bases from J, leaving 12 bases between. The CDR3 DNA sequence: TGCGCCAGCAGCCAAGAGCCGGCGGTTTCCTCCTACAATGAGCAGTTCTTC. It specifies CASSQEPAVSSYNEQFF.

This clonotype was picked up many times. This chain uses TRBV2 with TRBJ2-5; TRBD1 matches at 8 bases. The CDR3 is 13 residues long. CDR1 SNHLY and CDR2 FYNNEI come from the germline V gene. The V segment lost 5 bases and the J segment 3 bases; nucleotides outside the gene matches: 2. CDR3 sequence reads: CASSRTGKETQYF. In DNA, the CDR3 is TGTGCCAGCAGTCGGACAGGGAAAGAGACCCAGTACTTC.

This clonotype has at least ten counts. The gene calls are TRBV24-1 and TRBJ2-1, with no clear D. With 6 bases removed from V and 3 bases from J, the gap between germline ends came to 14 bases. The length of the CDR3 is 15 residues. From germline, CDR1 is KGHDR and CDR2 SFDVKD. The DNA of the CDR3 is TGTGCCACCAGTAGGGCAGGCGGCGGCTACAATGAGCAGTTCTTC. It specifies CATSRAGGGYNEQFF.

Worth noting for this clonotype: Mismatch with germline at one junction end may stem from a read error. CDR3 sequence reads: CASSYGLQGSYGCTF. As DNA, the CDR3 is TGTGCCAGCAGTTATGGCCTCCAGGGAAGCTATGGCTGCACCTTC. The chain carries TRBV6-5 and TRBJ1-2; TRBD1 might be the D (5 bases). The CDR3 is made up of 15 amino acids. Germline V CDR1 and CDR2: MNHEY, SVGAGI.

The table lists this clonotype with a few counts. The chain employs TRBV7-9 and TRBJ1-1; D unclear. Germline V CDR1 and CDR2: SEHNR, FQNEAQ (reference sequence). The CDR3 has 12 residues. The V gene lost 4 bases and the J gene lost 1 base, with 4 bases spanning the gap. The CDR3 DNA reads TGTGCCAGCAGCTGGGCGAACACTGAAGCTTTCTTT. Translating gives CASSWANTEAFF.